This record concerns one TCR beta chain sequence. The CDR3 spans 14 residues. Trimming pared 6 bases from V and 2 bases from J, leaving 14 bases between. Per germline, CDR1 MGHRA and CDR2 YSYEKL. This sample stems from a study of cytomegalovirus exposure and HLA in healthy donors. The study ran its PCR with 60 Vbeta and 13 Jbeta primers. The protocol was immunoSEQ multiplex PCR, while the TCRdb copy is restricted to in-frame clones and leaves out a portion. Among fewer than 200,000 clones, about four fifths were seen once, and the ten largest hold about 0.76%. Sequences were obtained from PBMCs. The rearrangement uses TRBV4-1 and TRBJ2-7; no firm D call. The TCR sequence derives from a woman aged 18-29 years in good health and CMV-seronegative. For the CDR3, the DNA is TGCGCCAGCAGACAGACCGGATGGGCCTACGAGCAGTACTTC. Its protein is CASRQTGWAYEQYF.